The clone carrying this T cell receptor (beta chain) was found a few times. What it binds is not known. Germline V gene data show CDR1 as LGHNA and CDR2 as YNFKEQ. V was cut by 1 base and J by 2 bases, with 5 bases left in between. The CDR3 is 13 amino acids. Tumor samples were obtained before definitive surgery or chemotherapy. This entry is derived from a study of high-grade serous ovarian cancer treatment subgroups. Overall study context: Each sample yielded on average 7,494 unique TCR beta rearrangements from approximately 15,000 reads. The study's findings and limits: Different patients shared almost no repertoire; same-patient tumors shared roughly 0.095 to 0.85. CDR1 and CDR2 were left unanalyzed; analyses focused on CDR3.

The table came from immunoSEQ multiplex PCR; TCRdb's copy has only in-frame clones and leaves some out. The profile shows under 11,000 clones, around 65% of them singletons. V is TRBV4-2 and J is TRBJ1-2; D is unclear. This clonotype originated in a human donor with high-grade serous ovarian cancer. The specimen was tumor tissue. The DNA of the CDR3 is TGTGCCAGCAGCCAAGGTGGGAACTATGGCTACACCTTC. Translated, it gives CASSQGGNYGYTF.